This T cell receptor beta chain comes out of a study of CD8 T cells in Susac syndrome. The germline V gene encodes CDR1 DFQATT and CDR2 SNEGSKA (reference sequence). The CDR3 is made up of 18 amino acids. CD8+ and CD4+ T cells taken from blood had their TCR beta sequenced. Patients with stable or active relapsing-remitting disease, all of them treatment-naive, made up the multiple sclerosis controls. Both CD4+ and CD8+ T cells were negatively isolated, and TEMRA cells underwent FACS enrichment. Reverse transcription of about 0.45 to 1 ug RNA was performed with random hexamers. The immunoSEQ assay covered 54 Vbeta and 13 Jbeta segments for CDR3. A single record per CDR3 protein comes from TCRdb applying MiXCR to the immunoSEQ multiplex PCR reads. This table holds 250,000 to 300,000 distinct CDR3 sequences, more than 75% found once.

Sequencing was performed on CD8+ T cells from PBMCs. The gene calls are TRBV20-1 and TRBJ2-3; 12 bases agree with TRBD2. This TCR derives from a human donor with multiple sclerosis. This CDR3 is CSLRPLAGGPLIRDTQYF. As DNA, the CDR3 is TGCAGCCTTAGGCCCCTAGCGGGAGGGCCGCTTATCAGAGATACGCAGTATTTT.